These 8 T cell receptor beta chains were sequenced from one sample in a study of blood T cells in healthy people across ages. Using a J-beta primer mix together with a sample-barcoded 5' primer, a second PCR was run for roughly 6 to 12 cycles. In TCRdb, the 5' RACE reads were re-called with MiXCR into one record per CDR3 protein. Altogether roughly 800,000 distinct CDR3 sequences are present, around 25% being singletons, with the ten largest covering more than 8.5%. These data are also associated with another study on T cells of mothers and their children.

Sequencing was done on a sample of blood. The receptors derive from a boy younger than 18 in good health.

About this clonotype: A read error may produce the germline difference seen at one junction end. The chain recombines TRBV7-9 with TRBJ2-5; 7 bases line up with TRBD1. Germline CDR1 and CDR2: SEHNR and FQNEAQ (reference sequence). There are 13 residues in the CDR3. CDR3 in DNA: TGTGCCAACAGCGACAGGGACGGGGAGACCCAGTACTTC. Its protein is CANSDRDGETQYF.

V is TRBV28 and J is TRBJ1-1; D not certain. The CDR3 is 14 residues long. In germline, CDR1 is MDHEN, CDR2 SYDVKM. Trimming removed 7 bases at V and 1 base at J, with 13 bases between. The CDR3 bases are TGTGCCAGCACCTATTGCAGAGAGAACACTGAAGCTTTCTTT. This sequence encodes CASTYCRENTEAFF.

V gene TRBV5-1 combines with J gene TRBJ1-5, with a tentative D call TRBD1 (6 bases). Per the germline V gene, CDR1 is SGHRS and CDR2 is YFSETQ. The CDR3 spans 13 residues. V gave up 2 bases and J gave up 5 bases, with 8 bases separating them. The CDR3, as DNA: TGCGCCAGCAGCTTCAGGGGAGATCAGCCCCAGCATTTT. Protein product: CASSFRGDQPQHF.

This clonotype was found a few times. For the CDR3, the DNA is TGTGCCAGCACTACAAGGCGACAGTCCTACGAGCAGTACTTC. This encodes CASTTRRQSYEQYF. This chain links TRBV6-1 with TRBJ2-7; tentatively, D is TRBD1 (5 bases). CDR1 is MNHNS, CDR2 SASEGT, per germline. Trimming removed 7 bases from V and 1 base from J, with 14 bases in between. This CDR3 has 14 residues.

The genes are TRBV4-1 and TRBJ2-2; possible D gene TRBD2, 5 bases. Trimming pared 5 bases from V and 0 bases from J, leaving 22 bases between. The CDR3 is 19 residues long. Per germline, CDR1 MGHRA and CDR2 YSYEKL. CDR3 loop: CASSGLLGRERANTGELFF. The DNA for the CDR3 is TGCGCCAGCAGCGGACTCTTGGGCCGCGAAAGAGCGAACACCGGGGAGCTGTTTTTT.

As to this clonotype: Given a much more abundant clone one base away, this may be a read error. In DNA form, the CDR3 reads TGTGCCAGCAGTACGCTAGCGGGGGGGAACGGTGAGCAGCTCTTC. Its translation: CASSTLAGGNGEQLF. The chain joins TRBV6-2 or TRBV6-3 to TRBJ2-1, with 12 bases that match TRBD2. The V gene's germline CDR1 is MNHEY and CDR2 SVGEGT. The CDR3 totals 15 residues.

This clonotype has more than one count but fewer than ten. The V gene is TRBV27, the J gene TRBJ1-1; TRBD1 might be the D (5 bases). V was shortened by 3 bases and J by 3 bases, with 8 bases between the two germline ends. Per the germline V gene, CDR1 is MNHEY and CDR2 is SMNVEV (reference sequence). The CDR3 covers 13 residues. CDR3 DNA sequence: TGTGCCAGCAGTTTCGGGACCCACACTGAAGCTTTCTTT. It yields the protein CASSFGTHTEAFF.

The chain couples TRBV11-2 to TRBJ2-2, with D hard to call. V shed 4 bases and J shed 4 bases, with 13 bases lying between them. The CDR3 sequence is 15 residues long. CDR1 SGHAT and CDR2 FQNNGV come from the germline V gene. In DNA form, the CDR3 reads TGTGCCAGCAGCTCCAGGCAGCCCTTCACCGGGGAGCTGTTTTTT. This translates into CASSSRQPFTGELFF.